These T cell receptor beta chains were read from a single sample in a study of response to subunit inactivated influenza vaccine. MiXCR, run by TCRdb on the RT-PCR reads, gives a single entry per CDR3 protein. Among about 500,000 distinct CDR3 sequences listed, more than 15% were seen once. The specimen was CD4+ T cells sorted from PBMCs, collected roughly 24 months after vaccination. These receptors were collected from a man aged 45 to 70 who received an inactivated influenza vaccine. Each CDR3 is given with its conserved first and last residue. A D gene is named only where the DNA matches it firmly. Clone size is stated in some rows and not others, as once, few, many or a class when expanded.

j_gene	v_gene	d_gene	abundance	CDR3nt	CDR3aa
TRBJ1-1	TRBV20-1	NA	few	TGCAGTGCCGACACTCGCCGCGGGTCGAACACTGAAGCTTTCTTT	CSADTRRGSNTEAFF
TRBJ2-1	TRBV4-2	TRBD2	NA	TGTGCCAGCAGCCTGGGGTCCAGCGGGGGGGCAGAGAATGAGCAGTTCTTC	CASSLGSSGGAENEQFF
TRBJ1-5	TRBV12-3/TRBV12-4	NA	many	TGTGCCAGCAGTTCCCAGACCCCTCAGCCCCAGCATTTT	CASSSQTPQPQHF
TRBJ2-1	TRBV6-2/TRBV6-3	NA	few	TGTGCCAGCAGTTACCATGAAAGCTCCTACAATGAGCAGTTCTTC	CASSYHESSYNEQFF
TRBJ2-7	TRBV9	TRBD1	many	TGTGCCAGCAGCACCCGGACAGGGGGTGACGAGCAGTACTTC	CASSTRTGGDEQYF
TRBJ1-1	TRBV20-1	NA	NA	TGCAGGGGGGGCCGAATGAACACTGAAGCTTTCTTT	CRGGRMNTEAFF
TRBJ2-5	TRBV3-1	TRBD1	NA	TGTGCCAGCAGCCAGGGGACAGGGGCTTACTTC	CASSQGTGAYF
TRBJ2-5	TRBV2	TRBD1	few	TGTGCCAGCAGTACCGGGACAGACCCTTCTGAGACCCAGTACTTC	CASSTGTDPSETQYF
TRBJ2-2	TRBV20-1	TRBD1	NA	TGCAGTGCTAGACCCCGGGACAGGAACACCGGGGAGCTGTTTTTT	CSARPRDRNTGELFF
TRBJ2-2	TRBV27	TRBD2	few	TGTGCCAGCAGTTCTAGGCGGGAGTTCACCGGGGAGCTGTTTTTT	CASSSRREFTGELFF
TRBJ2-1	TRBV12-3/TRBV12-4	NA	many	TGTGCCAGCAGTGGACAGTCTTGGGATGAGCAGTTCTTC	CASSGQSWDEQFF
TRBJ1-2	TRBV7-2	NA	NA	TGTGCCAGCAGCTCGCCCGGGCGGGGGGCGCGGGATGGCTACACCTTC	CASSSPGRGARDGYTF